Listed below are T cell receptor beta chains from one sample, sequenced in a study of blood T cell repertoires in COVID-19. TCRdb's copy holds only in-frame clones and misses some; the assay was immunoSEQ multiplex PCR. The repertoire holds 150,000 to 200,000 clones, with about 90% as singletons. Sequencing used peripheral blood. All receptors come from a man younger than 45 with COVID-19, enrolled during active disease. CDR3s include the opening cysteine and the closing phenylalanine or tryptophan. Each record gives: clone size, CDR3 length, D gene, V gene, CDR3 protein. D genes are given only for firm matches. Where a row states a size, it is once, few, many or the class of an expanded clone; other rows omit it.

>.|14|.|TRBV7-9
CASSLEAGWTEAFF
>.|18|TRBD1|TRBV7-2
CASSLGDRVRKPAGELFF
>.|15|.|TRBV6-5
CASSSGRLTNEKLFF
>.|13|.|TRBV6-1
CASSELGGYGYTF
>.|16|TRBD1|TRBV10-3
CAISAAGTGARDGYTF
>once|17|TRBD2|TRBV5-4
CASSRGLAGFTYNEQFF
>.|11|.|TRBV29-1
CSASGGGVYTF
>.|16|.|TRBV4-3
CASSRSNFGSYNEQFF
>.|15|.|TRBV25-1
CASSVARRFYNEQFF
>once|14|.|TRBV6-6
CASSYGQGGETQYF
>.|17|.|TRBV7-8
CASSLGSLSGTWSEQYF
>.|14|.|TRBV28
CASSLDGGRHEQYF
>.|16|TRBD2|TRBV7-9
CASSPPSGATYNEQFF
>.|17|TRBD1|TRBV4-2
CASSQDLDRAYNSPLHF
>.|13|.|TRBV10-2
CASSVSGQETQYF
>.|16|TRBD1|TRBV14
CASSQEKTGVMDGYTF
>.|15|.|TRBV7-2
CASSSVGFRGYGYTF
>once|13|.|TRBV12-1
CASSFLYREQTFF